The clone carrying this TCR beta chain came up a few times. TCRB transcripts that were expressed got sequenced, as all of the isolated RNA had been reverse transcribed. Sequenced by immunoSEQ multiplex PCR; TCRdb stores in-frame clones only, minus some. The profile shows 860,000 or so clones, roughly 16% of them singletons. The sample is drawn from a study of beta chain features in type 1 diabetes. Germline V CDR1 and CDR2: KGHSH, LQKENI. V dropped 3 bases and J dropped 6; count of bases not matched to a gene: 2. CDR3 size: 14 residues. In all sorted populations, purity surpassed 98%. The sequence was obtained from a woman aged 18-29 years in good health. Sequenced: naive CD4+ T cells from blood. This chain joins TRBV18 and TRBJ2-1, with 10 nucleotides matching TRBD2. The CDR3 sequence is CASSPGLATNEQFF. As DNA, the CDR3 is TGTGCCAGCTCACCGGGACTAGCGACCAATGAGCAGTTCTTC. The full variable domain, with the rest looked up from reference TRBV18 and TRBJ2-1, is NAGVMQNPRHLVRRRGQEARLRCSPMKGHSHVYWYRQLPEEGLKFMVYLQKENIIDESGMPKERFSAEFPKEGPSILRIQQVVRGDSAAYFCASSPGLATNEQFFGPGTRLTVL.